The 28 T cell receptor beta chains below were found in one sample sequenced in a study of blood T cell repertoires in COVID-19. Sequenced by immunoSEQ multiplex PCR; TCRdb stores in-frame clones only, minus some. Of about 220,000 clones in the sample, roughly 84% were seen once. The specimen sequenced was peripheral blood. These receptor sequences come from a woman of 80 years or more with acute or convalescent COVID-19.

This clone was observed once. V and J are TRBV9 and TRBJ2-1; 8 nucleotides agree with TRBD2. Germline CDR1 reads SGDLS; CDR2 reads YYNGEE. With V trimmed by 0 bases and J by 9 bases, 8 bases remained unmatched. This CDR3 has 15 residues. CDR3 DNA sequence: TGTGCCAGCAGCGTAGGTGGCGGGGGGCGCAGTGAGCAGTTCTTC. Encoded protein: CASSVGGGGRSEQFF.

The rearrangement links TRBV11-2 to TRBJ2-7; 8 nucleotides match TRBD1. The V and J ends lost 5 bases and 0 bases, in that order; junction bases with no gene match: 12. From germline, CDR1 is SGHAT and CDR2 FQNNGV. CDR3 size: 17 residues. The DNA for the CDR3 is TGTGCCAGCAGCGTCCGACAGGGGCCCGAAAGCTCCTACGAGCAGTACTTC. It specifies CASSVRQGPESSYEQYF. Based on the CDR3 plus reference TRBV11-2 and TRBJ2-7, the full variable domain is EAGVAQSPRYKIIEKRQSVAFWCNPISGHATLYWYQQILGQGPKLLIQFQNNGVVDDSQLPKDRFSAERLKGVDSTLKIQPAKLEDSAVYLCASSVRQGPESSYEQYFGPGTRLTVT.

The V gene is TRBV6-5, the J gene TRBJ2-3, with D maybe TRBD1 (5 bases). Germline V lookup: CDR1 MNHEY, CDR2 SVGAGI. With 2 bases removed from V and 5 bases from J, the gap between germline ends came to 11 bases. This CDR3 region has 14 residues. The CDR3 reads CASSYRTNLDTQYF. CDR3 nucleotide sequence: TGTGCCAGCAGTTACCGGACAAATTTAGATACGCAGTATTTT.

The chain employs TRBV29-1 and TRBJ1-3, with 7 bases fitting TRBD1. The CDR3 runs to 14 residues. In germline, CDR1 is SQVTM, CDR2 ANQGSEA. The trim removed 6 bases at V and 0 bases at J, leaving 5 bases unmatched. This chain's CDR3 is CSVAWDSSGNTIYF. CDR3 coding DNA: TGCAGCGTCGCGTGGGACAGCTCTGGAAACACCATATATTTT.

This clone has just a few counts. The V and J genes are TRBV6-1 and TRBJ1-1, with TRBD1 matching 9 bases. The CDR3 has 16 residues. V was pared by 4 bases and J by 5 bases, with 11 bases of the junction left unmatched. Germline values: CDR1 MNHNS, CDR2 SASEGT. In DNA form, the CDR3 reads TGTGCCAGCAGTGTCGGGACAGGGAAGGCCGTGACTGAAGCTTTCTTT. Translation: CASSVGTGKAVTEAFF.

The chain uses TRBV6-5 and TRBJ1-1; D is unclear. Trimming took 5 bases from V and 5 from J, leaving 18 bases between them. The CDR3 extends over 15 amino acids. The germline gives CDR1 MNHEY, CDR2 SVGAGI. CDR3 bases: TGTGCCAGCAGTCGCAAAATCGCGGGGAGGACTGAAGCTTTCTTT. This translates into CASSRKIAGRTEAFF.

This clone has a single count. This rearrangement joins TRBV14 to TRBJ2-5; 7 bases are a match to TRBD1. Germline-derived CDR1 and CDR2 are SGHDN and FVKESK. There are 15 residues in the CDR3. The trim removed 3 bases at V and 0 bases at J, leaving 4 bases unmatched. The CDR3 reads CASSHTTGNQETQYF. In DNA, the CDR3 is TGTGCCAGCAGCCATACGACAGGGAACCAAGAGACCCAGTACTTC. The full variable domain, its missing parts supplied by reference TRBV14 and TRBJ2-5, is EAGVTQFPSHSVIEKGQTVTLRCDPISGHDNLYWYRRVMGKEIKFLLHFVKESKQDESGMPNNRFLAERTGGTYSTLKVQPAELEDSGVYFCASSHTTGNQETQYFGPGTRLLVL.

The CDR3 reads CASSFERVGGNTIYF. As DNA, the CDR3 is TGTGCCAGCAGTTTTGAGAGGGTAGGAGGAAACACCATATATTTT. The chain recombines TRBV28 with TRBJ1-3; unclear D gene. This CDR3 has 15 residues. The germline gives CDR1 MDHEN, CDR2 SYDVKM. The V end was cut by 3 bases, the J end by 4 bases, with 13 bases between.

The chain has TRBV10-3 and TRBJ2-3, with TRBD2 matching 13 bases. The CDR3 runs 17 residues. In germline, CDR1 is ENHRY, CDR2 SYGVKD. The V segment lost 2 bases and the J segment 1 base; nucleotides outside the gene matches: 3. In DNA, the CDR3 is TGTGCCATCAGTGAGACTAGCGGGGGGGCCCGCACAGATACGCAGTATTTT. Translating it yields CAISETSGGARTDTQYF.

This sequence joins TRBV11-3 and TRBJ2-3; TRBD1 aligns across 7 bases. This CDR3 region has 14 residues. V was clipped by 5 bases and J by 0 bases; unmatched bases: 2. Germline assignment: CDR1 SGHNT and CDR2 YENEEA. The CDR3: CASSPRGSTDTQYF. The CDR3 DNA sequence: TGTGCCAGCAGCCCCAGGGGGAGCACAGATACGCAGTATTTT.

The rearrangement uses TRBV30 and TRBJ2-3; TRBD2 might be the D (6 bases). Trimming took 2 bases from V and 0 from J, leaving 9 bases between them. CDR3 length: 14 residues. Germline V CDR1 and CDR2: GTSNPN, SVGIG (reference sequence). The CDR3 coding sequence is TGTGCCTGGAGTCCGGGGGTTAGCACAGATACGCAGTATTTT. Amino acid sequence: CAWSPGVSTDTQYF.

Only a few counts were recorded for this clone. The chain combines TRBV19 with TRBJ1-2; D is unresolved. V gave up 11 bases and J gave up 1 base, with 14 bases separating them. The CDR3 spans 13 residues. From germline, CDR1 is LNHDA and CDR2 SQIVND (reference sequence). This chain's CDR3 is CAARQANNYGYTF. In nucleotides, the CDR3 is TGTGCCGCGCGCCAGGCAAATAACTATGGCTACACCTTC.

The chain carries TRBV30 and TRBJ2-3; possible D gene TRBD2, 6 bases. V shed 4 bases and J shed 1 base, with 6 bases lying between them. The germline gives CDR1 GTSNPN, CDR2 SVGIG (reference sequence). CDR3 length: 12 amino acids. CDR3 amino acids: CAWTSGTDTQYF. As DNA, the CDR3 is TGTGCCTGGACTAGCGGCACAGATACGCAGTATTTT. Full variable domain (remainder filled in from reference TRBV30 and TRBJ2-3): SQTIHQWPATLVQPVGSPLSLECTVEGTSNPNLYWYRQAAGRGLQLLFYSVGIGQISSEVPQNLSASRPQDRQFILSSKKLLLSDSGFYLCAWTSGTDTQYFGPGTRLTVL.

The chain links TRBV7-9 to TRBJ2-2; TRBD1 matches at 8 bases. Per the germline V gene, CDR1 is SEHNR and CDR2 is FQNEAQ (reference sequence). There are 16 residues in the CDR3. V trimming: 0 bases; J trimming: 6 bases; junction bases outside the gene matches: 6. CDR3 sequence: CASSLAGQGAAGELFF. CDR3 DNA sequence: TGTGCCAGCAGCTTAGCTGGGCAGGGGGCGGCCGGGGAGCTGTTTTTT.

This chain joins TRBV7-2 and TRBJ2-7; TRBD1 agrees at 8 bases. Losses at the gene ends were 7 bases for V and 4 bases for J; bases not matched to a gene: 12. CDR1 and CDR2 (germline): SGHTA, FQGNSA. The CDR3 spans 15 residues. CDR3 sequence (DNA): TGTGCCAGCACCCAAACCCCAGGGGGCAGATACGAGCAGTACTTC. Its protein product is CASTQTPGGRYEQYF.

This chain joins TRBV10-3 and TRBJ2-7; 10 positions match TRBD1. Germline V gene data show CDR1 as ENHRY and CDR2 as SYGVKD. The CDR3 length is 14 residues. Trimming took 0 bases from V and 6 from J; bases not matched to a gene: 2. The DNA of the CDR3 is TGTGCCATCAGTGAGTCTGGGGACAGGGGCGAGCAGTACTTC. It yields the protein CAISESGDRGEQYF.

The chain is built from TRBV30 and TRBJ1-1; no clear D. With 5 bases removed from V and 2 bases from J, the gap between germline ends came to 12 bases. CDR3 length equals 13 residues. Germline V gives CDR1 GTSNPN, CDR2 SVGIG (reference sequence). The CDR3 DNA follows: TGTGCCTGGGCGGGGTTCCCAAACACTGAAGCTTTCTTT. This encodes CAWAGFPNTEAFF. Full variable domain (rest looked up from reference TRBV30 and TRBJ1-1): SQTIHQWPATLVQPVGSPLSLECTVEGTSNPNLYWYRQAAGRGLQLLFYSVGIGQISSEVPQNLSASRPQDRQFILSSKKLLLSDSGFYLCAWAGFPNTEAFFGQGTRLTVV.

This clone was picked up one time. The CDR3 DNA reads TGTGCCAGTAGTAGCCGCCGGGGTGCCGGGGAGCTGTTTTTT. This gives the protein CASSSRRGAGELFF. The chain recombines TRBV19 with TRBJ2-2; TRBD2 is a possible D gene (5 bases). Germline loops: CDR1 LNHDA, CDR2 SQIVND (reference sequence). Trimming stripped 4 bases from V and 6 bases from J, with 12 bases between. The CDR3 covers 14 residues.

The rearrangement uses TRBV2 and TRBJ2-3; the D is unclear. Germline CDR1 is SNHLY and CDR2 is FYNNEI. Trimming took 7 bases from V and 9 from J, leaving 17 bases between them. This CDR3 has 13 residues. DNA of the CDR3: TGTGCCAGCATTGCTGAACCCCTCAGAACGCAGTATTTT. It translates to CASIAEPLRTQYF.

This clone was seen a few times. The chain carries TRBV4-1 and TRBJ2-2; 8 bases are a match to TRBD2. Losses at the gene ends were 8 bases for V and 0 bases for J; bases not matched to a gene: 17. The CDR3 loop spans 19 amino acids. Germline values: CDR1 MGHRA, CDR2 YSYEKL. The CDR3 DNA reads TGCGCCAGCCGTAGTCTGATGGGGCGGGGGGAATCGAACACCGGGGAGCTGTTTTTT. Translated, it gives CASRSLMGRGESNTGELFF.

V gene TRBV2 combines with J gene TRBJ1-6, with D tentatively TRBD1 (6 bases). CDR3 length: 15 residues. Per germline, CDR1 SNHLY and CDR2 FYNNEI. The ends were cut back, 0 bases at V and 14 bases at J, with 17 bases in the middle. DNA for the CDR3: TGTGCCAGCAGTGAAGCTCGGCAGGGAGGGGACACCCTCCACTTT. This sequence encodes CASSEARQGGDTLHF.

This clone was detected only once. This rearrangement joins TRBV29-1 to TRBJ1-2; unclear D gene. Trimming removed 8 bases from V and 8 bases from J, with 15 bases in between. Looked up from germline, CDR1 is SQVTM and CDR2 is ANQGSEA. This CDR3 comprises 11 residues. This CDR3 reads CSLQVALGYTF. CDR3 nucleotides: TGCAGCCTCCAGGTGGCTTTGGGCTACACCTTC.

This rearrangement joins TRBV19 to TRBJ1-3, with TRBD1 as a possible D gene (6 bases). This CDR3 is built from 15 residues. The germline gives CDR1 LNHDA, CDR2 SQIVND (reference sequence). V lost 5 bases to trimming and J lost 0 bases, with 11 bases between them. DNA of the CDR3: TGTGCCAGTAGTGAACAGGGATTCTCTGGAAACACCATATATTTT. Translated: CASSEQGFSGNTIYF.

V and J are TRBV4-1 and TRBJ2-1; 11 bases are shared with TRBD2. The CDR3 consists of 17 residues. Germline V CDR1 and CDR2: MGHRA, YSYEKL. J lost 0 bases, V lost 0 bases, and 1 base had no gene match. The CDR3 protein is CASSQELAGVSYNEQFF. CDR3 sequence (DNA): TGCGCCAGCAGCCAAGAACTAGCGGGGGTCTCCTACAATGAGCAGTTCTTC.

This clone was observed once. The sample contains more than one DNA sequence encoding this CDR3. The genes are TRBV6-1 and TRBJ1-1, with D maybe TRBD1 (5 bases). Germline loops: CDR1 MNHNS, CDR2 SASEGT. The CDR3 runs to 14 residues. V lost 2 bases, J lost 1 base, and 8 bases lay in between. The CDR3 DNA follows: TGTGCCAGCAGTGAACAGGGTACGAACACTGAAGCTTTCTTT. This gives the protein CASSEQGTNTEAFF.

J is TRBJ1-2 and V is TRBV19; D is ambiguous. V was pared by 8 bases and J by 0 bases, with 7 bases between. CDR1 is LNHDA and CDR2 is SQIVND in the germline V gene (reference sequence). The CDR3 covers 12 residues. CDR3: CASLRANYGYTF. The DNA for the CDR3 is TGTGCCAGTCTTAGAGCTAACTATGGCTACACCTTC.

The chain couples TRBV9 to TRBJ2-2; D may be TRBD2 (6 bases). The V gene's germline CDR1 is SGDLS and CDR2 YYNGEE. The CDR3 extends over 16 amino acids. The V end lost 1 base, the J end lost 2 bases, and 12 bases lay between the germline ends. The DNA for the CDR3 is TGTGCCAGCAGCGTATTATCGGGACTTAACACCGGGGAGCTGTTTTTT. Amino acids: CASSVLSGLNTGELFF.

J is TRBJ2-2 and V is TRBV4-2, with D hard to call. Trimming left V 1 base short and J 5 bases short, with 5 bases between. The germline CDR1 and CDR2 sequences are LGHNA and YNFKEQ. The CDR3 spans 13 residues. CDR3 region: CASSQGPTGELFF. CDR3 coding DNA: TGTGCCAGCAGCCAAGGGCCGACCGGGGAGCTGTTTTTT.